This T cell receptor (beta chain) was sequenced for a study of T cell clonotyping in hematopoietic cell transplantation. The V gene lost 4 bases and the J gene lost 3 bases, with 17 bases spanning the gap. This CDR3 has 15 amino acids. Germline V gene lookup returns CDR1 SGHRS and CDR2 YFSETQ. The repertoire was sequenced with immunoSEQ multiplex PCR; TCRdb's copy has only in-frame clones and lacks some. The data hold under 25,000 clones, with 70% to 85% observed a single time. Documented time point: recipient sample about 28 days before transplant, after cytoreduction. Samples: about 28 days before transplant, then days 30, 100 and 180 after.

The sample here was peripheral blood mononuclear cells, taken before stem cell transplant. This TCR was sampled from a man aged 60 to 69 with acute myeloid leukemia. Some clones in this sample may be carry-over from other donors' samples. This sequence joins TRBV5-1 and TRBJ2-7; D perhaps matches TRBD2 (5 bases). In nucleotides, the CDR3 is TGCGCCAGCAGCCAACTACAGCCGGGGAACTACGAGCAGTACTTC. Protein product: CASSQLQPGNYEQYF.